These T cell receptor beta chains were read from a single sample in a study of cytomegalovirus exposure and HLA in healthy donors. Only in-frame clones appear in the TCRdb table, and some are missing; sequencing was by immunoSEQ multiplex PCR. Among under 150,000 clones listed, around 79% were seen once. Material: PBMCs. The receptors were sampled from a female donor in good health and CMV-seronegative. CDR3s include the opening cysteine and the closing phenylalanine or tryptophan. Each record gives: D gene, J gene, V gene, clone size, CDR3 protein, CDR3 DNA. A D gene is named only where the DNA matches it firmly. Clone size, where shown, is once, few, many, or a class for clones that have expanded.

TRBD1 | TRBJ1-1 | TRBV30 | - | CAHVDRADTEAFF | TGTGCCCACGTCGACAGGGCCGACACTGAAGCTTTCTTT
TRBD2 | TRBJ2-5 | TRBV7-9 | - | CASSPRRGGETQYF | TGTGCCAGCAGCCCAAGGCGGGGGGGGGAGACCCAGTACTTC
- | TRBJ1-3 | TRBV6-5 | - | CASAGKQVTGNTIYF | TGTGCCAGCGCTGGCAAACAGGTCACTGGAAACACCATATATTTT
- | TRBJ1-1 | TRBV7-2 | few | CASSRQAMNTEAFF | TGTGCCAGCAGCCGACAGGCCATGAACACTGAAGCTTTCTTT
- | TRBJ2-7 | TRBV2 | - | CASSDRAQGYEQYF | TGTGCCAGCAGTGATAGGGCCCAGGGCTACGAGCAGTACTTC
TRBD1 | TRBJ1-3 | TRBV2 | - | CASSLDRGANTIYF | TGTGCCAGCAGCCTGGACAGGGGCGCAAACACCATATATTTT
- | TRBJ2-6 | TRBV28 | - | CASSIWSGSVGANVLTF | TGTGCCAGCAGTATCTGGTCCGGTAGCGTTGGGGCCAACGTCCTGACTTTC
- | TRBJ2-7 | TRBV13 | - | CASSLGTDEQYF | TGTGCCAGCAGCTTAGGCACGGACGAGCAGTACTTC
- | TRBJ1-2 | TRBV21-1 | - | CASSKLGPGQTTPNYGYTF | TGTGCCAGCAGCAAACTCGGACCGGGACAGACTACCCCAAACTATGGCTACACCTTC
- | TRBJ1-5 | TRBV2 | - | CATKGRDNQPQHF | TGTGCCACGAAAGGACGGGACAATCAGCCCCAGCATTTT
- | TRBJ2-5 | TRBV5-5 | few | CASSFWTDRRAQYF | TGTGCCAGCAGCTTTTGGACGGACAGACGGGCCCAGTACTTC